This T cell receptor beta chain was identified in a study of control samples from healthy donors and cancer patients. The data were produced by immunoSEQ multiplex PCR, yet TCRdb's version contains in-frame clones alone and is incomplete. This table holds about 130,000 clones, roughly 90% found once. Sequenced material: blood. The clonotype was recovered from a woman in her forties or fifties in good health.

The CDR3 here is CASRGTSGHNEQFF. Here the CDR3 DNA reads TGTGCCAGCCGTGGGACTAGCGGACACAATGAGCAGTTCTTC. This rearrangement joins TRBV27 to TRBJ2-1; 11 bases are a match to TRBD2. This CDR3 comprises 14 residues. With V trimmed by 8 bases and J by 5 bases, 5 bases remained unmatched. The germline CDR1 and CDR2 sequences are MNHEY and SMNVEV (reference sequence).